The present entry profiles one T cell receptor (beta chain) with its context. This specimen comes from a study of neoadjuvant anti-PD-1 for oral cavity cancer. TCRdb keeps only in-frame clones here, not all; method: immunoSEQ multiplex PCR. Of 55,000 to 75,000 clones in the sample, less than 90% were seen once. Time point indicated: after neoadjuvant nivolumab, at surgical resection. PBMCs were not maintained or expanded in culture before analysis. The CDR3 spans 13 residues. V gave up 5 bases and J gave up 3 bases, with 11 bases separating them. CDR1 and CDR2 from the germline V gene are MGHRA and YSYEKL.

This sequence was found in a person between 40 and 85 years old with oral cavity squamous cell carcinoma. The sample here was PBMCs, taken after nivolumab (anti-PD-1) treatment. The J gene is TRBJ2-7, the V gene TRBV4-1; weak D call: TRBD2 (6 bases). The CDR3 bases are TGCGCCAGCAGCATGGAGGGTAACTACGAGCAGTACTTC. Protein product: CASSMEGNYEQYF.